This T cell receptor beta chain originates from a study of T-cell memory formation after mild COVID-19. TCRdb re-derived calls from the 5' RACE reads in MiXCR, one entry per CDR3 protein. The table lists around 450,000 distinct CDR3 sequences, over 15% of them singletons. This CDR3 region has 12 residues. V was trimmed by 6 bases and J by 3 bases, leaving 8 bases between them. The sequence was obtained from an adult woman who had mild COVID-19 (a few samples of this study predate the infection). Cell type and time point are not known. The V call is TRBV12-3 or TRBV12-4, the J call TRBJ1-2; maybe TRBD1 (5 bases). The sequencing input was PBMCs or a T cell subset sorted from them (not recorded which). The CDR3 spells CASSGTHYGYTF. The CDR3 DNA reads TGTGCCAGCAGCGGGACCCACTATGGCTACACCTTC.